Listed here are 2 T cell receptor beta chains from one sample, sequenced in a study of blood T cells in healthy people across ages. With a J-beta primer mix and a sample-barcoded 5' primer, a second PCR ran 7 to 11 cycles. TCRdb reanalysed the 5' RACE reads using MiXCR and keeps one entry per CDR3 protein. The table lists approximately 900,000 distinct CDR3 sequences, roughly 48% of them singletons. The source material was blood. The receptors were gathered from a man aged 25 to 40 in good health.

The rearrangement uses TRBV20-1 and TRBJ1-5; no definite D call. This CDR3 contains 13 residues. Trimming pared 6 bases from V and 5 bases from J, leaving 14 bases between. Germline V gene sequence: CDR1 DFQATT, CDR2 SNEGSKA (reference sequence). In nucleotides, the CDR3 is TGCAGTGCGAGTGAAGGGTGGGATCAGCCCCAGCATTTT. It yields the protein CSASEGWDQPQHF.

This clonotype was picked up a small number of times. The chain uses TRBV28 and TRBJ1-4, with 8 bases matching TRBD1. J was trimmed by 7 bases and V by 6 bases; bases with no gene match: 4. The CDR3 is 13 amino acids. Germline lookup yields CDR1 MDHEN and CDR2 SYDVKM. The CDR3 sequence is CASRRTGTEKLFF. The CDR3 DNA is TGTGCCAGCAGGCGGACAGGGACTGAAAAACTGTTTTTT.